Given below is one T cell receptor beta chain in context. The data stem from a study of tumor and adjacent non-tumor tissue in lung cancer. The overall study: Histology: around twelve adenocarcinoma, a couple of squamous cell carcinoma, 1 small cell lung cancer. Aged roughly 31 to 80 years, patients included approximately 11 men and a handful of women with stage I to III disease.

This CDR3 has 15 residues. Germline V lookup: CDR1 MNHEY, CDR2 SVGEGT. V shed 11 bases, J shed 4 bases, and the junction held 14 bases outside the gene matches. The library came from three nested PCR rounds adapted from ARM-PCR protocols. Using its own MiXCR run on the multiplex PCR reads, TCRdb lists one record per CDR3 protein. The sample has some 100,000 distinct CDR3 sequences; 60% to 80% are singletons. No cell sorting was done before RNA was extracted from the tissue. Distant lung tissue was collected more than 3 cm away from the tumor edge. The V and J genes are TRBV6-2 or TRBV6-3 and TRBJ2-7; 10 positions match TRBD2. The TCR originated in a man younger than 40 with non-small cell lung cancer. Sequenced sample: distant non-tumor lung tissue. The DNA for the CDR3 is TGTGCCGGCATTCCGGGACTAGCGAGGTCTTACGAGCAGTACTTC. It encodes CAGIPGLARSYEQYF.